Listed here are 23 T cell receptor beta chains from one sample, sequenced in a study of blood T cell repertoires in COVID-19 (dated by TCRdb to 2020 to 2022). Libraries were prepared through the immunoSEQ multiplex PCR assay. In TCRdb, the immuneACCESS table is reduced to in-frame sequences with V and J assigned. These tables do not hold every clone; where another copy was compared, an unresolved V gene accounts for under half, and the others remain unexplained. Across this sample there are 110,000 to 150,000 clones, with roughly 88% seen only once. The ten largest clonotypes hold approximately 1.8% of the sample. Sequencing was done on a sample of peripheral blood. The source is a man aged 65 to 79 with acute or convalescent COVID-19.

The chain has TRBV5-6 and TRBJ2-4; unclear D gene. Trimming took off 1 base at V and 3 bases at J, with 11 bases between the two ends. The CDR3 is 15 residues long. Germline lookup yields CDR1 SGHDT and CDR2 YYEEEE. CDR3 sequence reads: CASSLLSRDKNIQYF. The CDR3 DNA is TGTGCCAGCAGCTTGCTTAGCCGAGACAAAAACATTCAGTACTTC.

The rearrangement joins TRBV5-1 to TRBJ2-3, with D tentatively TRBD1 (5 bases). Germline values: CDR1 SGHRS, CDR2 YFSETQ. V dropped 4 bases and J dropped 2 bases, with 11 bases sitting between them. The length of the CDR3 is 14 residues. CDR3 DNA sequence: TGCGCCAGCAGCCGTGACAGCCCCACAGATACGCAGTATTTT. Translation gives CASSRDSPTDTQYF.

J is TRBJ1-2 and V is TRBV7-2; D is unclear. The CDR3 consists of 14 residues. Germline V gene data show CDR1 as SGHTA and CDR2 as FQGNSA. V was pared by 5 bases and J by 4 bases, with 14 bases between. The CDR3, as DNA: TGTGCCAGCAGCGCCCCTCGTAGTGGCTATGGCTACACCTTC. Translated: CASSAPRSGYGYTF.

V and J are TRBV6-5 and TRBJ1-1; 12 nucleotides line up with TRBD1. V was clipped by 4 bases and J by 11 bases; unmatched bases: 14. Germline V CDR1 and CDR2: MNHEY, SVGAGI. The CDR3 loop spans 16 amino acids. DNA for the CDR3: TGTGCCAGCAGTTTCCGGGACAGGGGGCCGGGTGAATGGGCTTTCTTT. It yields the protein CASSFRDRGPGEWAFF.

The chain recombines TRBV15 with TRBJ2-3; D might be TRBD2 (6 bases). Trimming stripped 0 bases from V and 1 base from J, with 11 bases between. CDR1 and CDR2 (germline): LNHNV, YYDKDF (reference sequence). This CDR3 is 16 amino acids long. The CDR3 sequence is CATSRDLGEGTDTQYF. Here the CDR3 DNA reads TGTGCCACCAGCAGAGATCTCGGGGAGGGCACAGATACGCAGTATTTT.

The chain combines TRBV2 with TRBJ1-5; 7 bases agree with TRBD1. Germline CDR1 is SNHLY and CDR2 is FYNNEI. The CDR3 consists of 15 residues. With 1 base clipped from V and 4 bases from J, the junction kept 4 bases outside the gene matches. The CDR3 nucleotides read TGTGCCAGCAGTGAAGGACAGGGTAATAATCAGCCCCAGCATTTT. It yields the protein CASSEGQGNNQPQHF.

Only one count was recorded for this clone. J is TRBJ1-4 and V is TRBV28; TRBD1 aligns across 8 bases. CDR3 size: 15 residues. Germline CDR1 reads MDHEN; CDR2 reads SYDVKM. V lost 6 bases to trimming and J lost 2 bases; unmatched junction nucleotides: 5. CDR3 sequence: CASRRQGITNEKLFF. CDR3 sequence (DNA): TGTGCCAGCAGGCGACAGGGGATCACTAATGAAAAACTGTTTTTT.

The genes are TRBV13 and TRBJ2-1; TRBD1 matches 8 bases. CDR3 length: 16 amino acids. J lost 2 bases, V lost 1 base, and 4 bases had no gene match. Germline loops: CDR1 PRHDT, CDR2 FYEKMQ (reference sequence). DNA of the CDR3: TGTGCCAGCAGCTTAGATGGACAGGGAGCCTACAATGAGCAGTTCTTC. Its translation: CASSLDGQGAYNEQFF.

The gene calls are TRBV19 and TRBJ1-3; possibly TRBD1 for D (5 bases). The ends were cut back, 9 bases at V and 4 bases at J, with 19 bases in the middle. CDR1 LNHDA and CDR2 SQIVND come from the germline V gene (reference sequence). The CDR3 is made up of 15 amino acids. The CDR3 protein is CASTTPLSGGNTIYF. CDR3 DNA: TGTGCCAGCACTACACCCCTATCAGGGGGAAACACCATATATTTT.

The J gene is TRBJ2-1, the V gene TRBV5-1; 11 nucleotides line up with TRBD2. CDR1 and CDR2 from the germline V gene are SGHRS and YFSETQ. There are 16 residues in the CDR3. The ends lost 6 bases at V and 8 bases at J; junction bases unmatched: 13. CDR3 protein: CASTLPLAGVRDEQFF. The CDR3, as DNA: TGCGCCAGCACCCTACCACTAGCGGGAGTTAGGGATGAGCAGTTCTTC.

The chain has TRBV19 and TRBJ1-5; D unresolved. This CDR3 has 14 residues. The V gene's germline CDR1 is LNHDA and CDR2 SQIVND (reference sequence). V lost 8 bases, J lost 0 bases, and 11 bases lay in between. CDR3 nucleotide sequence: TGTGCCAGTGTGAGTCTTTATAGCAATCAGCCCCAGCATTTT. Translation gives CASVSLYSNQPQHF. Full variable domain (outside the CDR3, taken from reference TRBV19 and TRBJ1-5): DGGITQSPKYLFRKEGQNVTLSCEQNLNHDAMYWYRQDPGQGLRLIYYSQIVNDFQKGDIAEGYSVSREKKESFPLTVTSAQKNPTAFYLCASVSLYSNQPQHFGDGTRLSIL.

Written as DNA, the CDR3 is TGTGCCAGCAGCTTAGAGGTTGCTAGCTCCTACGAGCAGTACTTC. Amino acids: CASSLEVASSYEQYF. The chain combines TRBV11-2 with TRBJ2-7; D remains unclear. The length of the CDR3 is 15 residues. CDR1 SGHAT and CDR2 FQNNGV come from the germline V gene. The germline V and J ends were trimmed by 0 bases and 0 bases, with 9 bases remaining between them.

The V and J genes are TRBV4-1 and TRBJ1-6; TRBD1 matches at 11 bases. Germline values: CDR1 MGHRA, CDR2 YSYEKL. This CDR3 has 17 amino acids. V lost 1 base and J lost 4; bases outside the gene matches: 3. CDR3 protein: CASSQGGQGEYNSPLHF. The CDR3 coding sequence is TGCGCCAGCAGCCAAGGGGGACAGGGGGAATATAATTCACCCCTCCACTTT.

The rearrangement joins TRBV5-1 to TRBJ1-1, with a possible D match to TRBD1 (5 bases). Germline values: CDR1 SGHRS, CDR2 YFSETQ. This CDR3 is 14 amino acids long. Trimming removed 5 bases from V and 1 base from J, with 12 bases in between. This chain's CDR3 is CASRHNQGNTEAFF. For the CDR3, the DNA is TGCGCCAGCAGACACAATCAGGGGAACACTGAAGCTTTCTTT.

The chain couples TRBV6-5 to TRBJ2-7; D might be TRBD1 (6 bases). Germline V gene sequence: CDR1 MNHEY, CDR2 SVGAGI. This CDR3 has 12 amino acids. The V end was cut by 6 bases, the J end by 6 bases, with 12 bases between. CDR3 loop: CASRGQGSEQYF. For the CDR3, the DNA is TGTGCCAGCAGGGGTCAGGGGTCCGAGCAGTACTTC.

The table lists this clone with a few counts. The chain has TRBV7-3 and TRBJ2-3, with D possibly being TRBD1 (6 bases). This CDR3 has 14 residues. Trimming shortened V by 5 bases and J by 5 bases, and 14 bases separated the two germline ends. Germline V gene lookup returns CDR1 SGHTA and CDR2 FQGTGA. The CDR3 DNA sequence: TGTGCCAGCAGCGTGACAGGACGGAGAGATACGCAGTATTTT. Encoded protein: CASSVTGRRDTQYF.

In this sample, this clone turned up once. This CDR3 is CASRGENQPQHF. The CDR3 DNA is TGTGCCAGTAGGGGCGAAAATCAGCCCCAGCATTTT. This rearrangement joins TRBV19 to TRBJ1-5; D unclear. Germline V lookup: CDR1 LNHDA, CDR2 SQIVND (reference sequence). CDR3 length equals 12 residues. Trimming pared 6 bases from V and 4 bases from J, leaving 7 bases between.

The V call is TRBV4-1, the J call TRBJ2-1, with D perhaps matching TRBD2 (6 bases). In germline, CDR1 is MGHRA, CDR2 YSYEKL. V lost 0 bases to trimming and J lost 9 bases, with 18 bases between them. The CDR3 covers 16 residues. CDR3 protein: CASSQDRGAAWVEQFF. CDR3 bases: TGCGCCAGCAGCCAAGACCGCGGGGCCGCCTGGGTTGAGCAGTTCTTC.

The V and J genes are TRBV28 and TRBJ1-2; D is uncertain. Germline CDR1 MDHEN, CDR2 SYDVKM. The CDR3 spans 14 residues. Trimming removed 2 bases at V and 8 bases at J, with 15 bases between. The CDR3 loop reads CASSLVLRFVGYTF. The CDR3 DNA reads TGTGCCAGCAGTTTAGTCTTACGGTTCGTCGGCTACACCTTC.

The genes are TRBV19 and TRBJ1-1; unclear D gene. This CDR3 region has 13 residues. Trimming removed 6 bases at V and 3 bases at J, with 11 bases between. From germline, CDR1 is LNHDA and CDR2 SQIVND (reference sequence). The CDR3: CASSTQEDTEAFF. The DNA of the CDR3 is TGTGCCAGTAGCACACAAGAAGACACTGAAGCTTTCTTT.

The V and J genes are TRBV4-1 and TRBJ2-7; 7 bases are a match to TRBD2. Germline V lookup: CDR1 MGHRA, CDR2 YSYEKL. This CDR3 contains 16 residues. The V segment lost 4 bases and the J segment 3 bases; nucleotides outside the gene matches: 12. The CDR3 loop is CASSPPGGRPGYEQYF. Here the CDR3 DNA reads TGCGCCAGCAGCCCCCCGGGGGGACGCCCCGGCTACGAGCAGTACTTC.

The genes are TRBV28 and TRBJ1-6; 11 nucleotides agree with TRBD1. This CDR3 comprises 15 residues. The junction had 3 bases not matched to a gene; V was cut back by 5 bases and J by 6 bases. Germline CDR1 MDHEN, CDR2 SYDVKM. DNA of the CDR3: TGTGCCAGCAGTACGGACAGGGGGCTTAATTCACCCCTCCACTTT. Its translation: CASSTDRGLNSPLHF.

The chain combines TRBV10-1 with TRBJ2-5; possible D gene TRBD1, 7 bases. Germline V CDR1 and CDR2: WNHNN, SYGVQD (reference sequence). CDR3 size: 14 residues. V was cut by 6 bases and J by 1 base, with 12 bases left in between. This chain's CDR3 is CASSTGDSQETQYF. The CDR3 DNA is TGCGCCAGCAGCACAGGGGACTCCCAAGAGACCCAGTACTTC.